These 18 T cell receptor beta chains were all obtained from the same sample, sequenced in a study of beta chain features in type 1 diabetes. The entirety of the isolated RNA underwent reverse transcription, so expressed TCRB transcripts were sequenced. Clones were sequenced by immunoSEQ multiplex PCR, and TCRdb holds only the in-frame ones, with some missing. Of some 150,000 clones in the sample, 40% to 55% were seen once. Sequenced input: Tregs from blood. These receptors were taken from a man in his late teens or twenties in good health.

The V call is TRBV5-5, the J call TRBJ2-3; 7 bases align to TRBD1. Germline values: CDR1 SGHKS, CDR2 YYEKEE (reference sequence). The CDR3 is 15 amino acids. Unmatched junction bases numbered 9, after V lost 4 bases and J lost 4 bases. The CDR3 nucleotides read TGTGCCAGCAGCCGAACAGGGGTATTGGCAGATACGCAGTATTTT. This translates into CASSRTGVLADTQYF. The full variable domain, completed using reference TRBV5-5 and TRBJ2-3, is DAGVTQSPTHLIKTRGQQVTLRCSPISGHKSVSWYQQVLGQGPQFIFQYYEKEERGRGNFPDRFSARQFPNYSSELNVNALLLGDSALYLCASSRTGVLADTQYFGPGTRLTVL.

The table lists this clone with a few counts. The rearrangement joins TRBV7-9 to TRBJ1-1; D remains unclear. This CDR3 has 14 amino acids. The V gene lost 1 base and the J gene lost 1 base, with 7 bases spanning the gap. Germline V CDR1 and CDR2: SEHNR, FQNEAQ (reference sequence). CDR3 nucleotide sequence: TGTGCCAGCAGCTTAGTTGGTAGGAACACTGAAGCTTTCTTT. This translates into CASSLVGRNTEAFF. Full variable domain (outside the CDR3, taken from reference TRBV7-9 and TRBJ1-1): DTGVSQNPRHKITKRGQNVTFRCDPISEHNRLYWYRQTLGQGPEFLTYFQNEAQLEKSRLLSDRFSAERPKGSFSTLEIQRTEQGDSAMYLCASSLVGRNTEAFFGQGTRLTVV.

This clone was detected only a few times. J is TRBJ1-1 and V is TRBV5-4, with D perhaps TRBD1 (5 bases). The CDR3 totals 14 residues. The V and J ends lost 5 bases and 1 base respectively, with 12 bases between them. The germline V gene encodes CDR1 SGHNT and CDR2 YYREEE (reference sequence). The CDR3 is CASRGGASNTEAFF. The DNA for the CDR3 is TGTGCCAGCAGGGGAGGGGCCTCGAACACTGAAGCTTTCTTT.

The sample holds a few counts of this clone. V is TRBV15 and J is TRBJ2-5; D unclear. This CDR3 spans 14 amino acids. Trimming shortened V by 1 base and J by 2 bases, and 8 bases separated the two germline ends. Germline-derived CDR1 and CDR2 are LNHNV and YYDKDF (reference sequence). The CDR3 coding sequence is TGTGCCACCAGCAGAGTTCCAGTTCAAGAGACCCAGTACTTC. Amino acids: CATSRVPVQETQYF.

V usage is TRBV30 and J usage is TRBJ2-2; D not resolved. The V gene's germline CDR1 is GTSNPN and CDR2 SVGIG (reference sequence). V lost 3 bases and J lost 7, with 12 bases in between. This CDR3 is 13 amino acids long. The chain's CDR3 is CAWSPRSDGELFF. CDR3 DNA: TGTGCCTGGAGCCCTAGATCCGACGGGGAGCTGTTTTTT.

This sequence joins TRBV2 and TRBJ2-3, with 7 bases matching TRBD2. V was pared by 6 bases and J by 2 bases, with 11 bases of the junction left unmatched. Germline CDR1 and CDR2: SNHLY and FYNNEI. The CDR3 loop spans 16 amino acids. The chain's CDR3 is CASRVQSGTDTDTQYF. CDR3 coding DNA: TGTGCCAGCAGGGTTCAGAGCGGGACGGACACAGATACGCAGTATTTT. Complete variable domain (other parts from reference TRBV2 and TRBJ2-3): EPEVTQTPSHQVTQMGQEVILRCVPISNHLYFYWYRQILGQKVEFLVSFYNNEISEKSEIFDDQFSVERPDGSNFTLKIRSTKLEDSAMYFCASRVQSGTDTDTQYFGPGTRLTVL.

The chain joins TRBV4-3 to TRBJ1-2, with 7 positions matching TRBD1. Germline V lookup: CDR1 LGHNA, CDR2 YSLEER. V lost 8 bases and J lost 0; bases outside the gene matches: 12. The CDR3 extends over 16 amino acids. The CDR3 region is CASRVPQGDPNYGYTF. The CDR3 DNA is TGCGCCAGCCGAGTTCCTCAGGGGGACCCTAACTATGGCTACACCTTC.

There are a few counts of this clone. The chain is built from TRBV7-9 and TRBJ2-3, with unresolved D. The CDR3 has 15 residues. V was cut by 1 base and J by 2 bases, with 10 bases left in between. Germline CDR1 is SEHNR and CDR2 is FQNEAQ (reference sequence). DNA for the CDR3: TGTGCCAGCAGCTTAGTAATACTAACCACAGATACGCAGTATTTT. Protein sequence: CASSLVILTTDTQYF.

This clone has only a few counts. This sequence joins TRBV5-4 and TRBJ2-7; 14 bases match TRBD2. Germline V gives CDR1 SGHNT, CDR2 YYREEE (reference sequence). The CDR3 runs 16 residues. With 0 bases clipped from V and 3 bases from J, the junction kept 2 bases outside the gene matches. The CDR3 region has the DNA TGTGCCAGCAGCTTGGGCGGGACTAGCGGGAGCTACGAGCAGTACTTC. Translated, it gives CASSLGGTSGSYEQYF.

This clone was counted between two and nine times. V gene TRBV5-4 combines with J gene TRBJ2-7; D perhaps matches TRBD1 (6 bases). CDR3 size: 17 residues. Germline CDR1 and CDR2: SGHNT and YYREEE (reference sequence). The ends were cut back, 2 bases at V and 3 bases at J, with 21 bases in the middle. The CDR3 loop reads CASSLDPTGINFYEQYF. For the CDR3, the DNA is TGTGCCAGCAGCTTAGATCCTACAGGGATAAATTTCTACGAGCAGTACTTC. Complete variable domain (other parts from reference TRBV5-4 and TRBJ2-7): ETGVTQSPTHLIKTRGQQVTLRCSSQSGHNTVSWYQQALGQGPQFIFQYYREEENGRGNFPPRFSGLQFPNYSSELNVNALELDDSALYLCASSLDPTGINFYEQYFGPGTRLTVT.

The chain recombines TRBV19 with TRBJ1-1; D is unclear. Trimming left V 8 bases short and J 10 bases short, with 17 bases between. Germline V gene sequence: CDR1 LNHDA, CDR2 SQIVND (reference sequence). The CDR3 runs 12 residues. CDR3 in amino acids: CASCSGSSGAFF. CDR3 coding DNA: TGTGCCAGTTGCTCAGGTTCTAGCGGAGCTTTCTTT.

This chain joins TRBV28 and TRBJ2-5, with 12 bases lining up with TRBD2. The CDR3 sequence is 17 residues long. In germline, CDR1 is MDHEN, CDR2 SYDVKM. Trimming cost V 4 bases and J 5 bases; bases outside gene matches: 11. CDR3 nucleotides: TGTGCCAGCAGTTCCCTAGCGGGGGGGCGGGGGATGGAGACCCAGTACTTC. Its protein is CASSSLAGGRGMETQYF. The full variable domain, in which reference TRBV28 and TRBJ2-5 provide the parts outside the CDR3, is DVKVTQSSRYLVKRTGEKVFLECVQDMDHENMFWYRQDPGLGLRLIYFSYDVKMKEKGDIPEGYSVSREKKERFSLILESASTNQTSMYLCASSSLAGGRGMETQYFGPGTRLLVL.

This clone was detected only a few times. V gene TRBV10-3 combines with J gene TRBJ1-2; D is possibly TRBD1 (6 bases). This CDR3 comprises 15 residues. Looked up from germline, CDR1 is ENHRY and CDR2 is SYGVKD. With 5 bases removed from V and 4 bases from J, the gap between germline ends came to 17 bases. In nucleotides, the CDR3 is TGTGCCATCAGTCCCCGTCCCGGACAGAGCTATGGCTACACCTTC. Amino acid sequence: CAISPRPGQSYGYTF.

This chain links TRBV5-1 with TRBJ1-1, with D unresolved. This CDR3 spans 12 amino acids. Trimming left V 6 bases short and J 4 bases short, with 10 bases between. CDR1 SGHRS and CDR2 YFSETQ come from the germline V gene. CDR3 in amino acids: CASTFTGTEAFF. CDR3 nucleotides: TGCGCCAGCACTTTCACGGGCACTGAAGCTTTCTTT.

This clone was seen only a few times. This chain uses TRBV28 with TRBJ2-3; 8 bases line up with TRBD1. V shed 2 bases and J 1 base; nucleotides not matched to a gene: 5. The germline V gene encodes CDR1 MDHEN and CDR2 SYDVKM. The CDR3 length is 16 residues. DNA of the CDR3: TGTGCCAGCAGTTTAGGACAGGGAAAGGGCACAGATACGCAGTATTTT. Translation gives CASSLGQGKGTDTQYF.

V is TRBV28 and J is TRBJ2-2; D is undetermined. CDR3 length: 12 residues. Germline CDR1 is MDHEN and CDR2 is SYDVKM. Trimming shortened V by 7 bases and J by 7 bases, and 10 bases separated the two germline ends. CDR3 loop: CASTTKVGELFF. The CDR3 DNA follows: TGTGCCAGCACTACCAAAGTCGGGGAGCTGTTTTTT.

This chain links TRBV11-2 with TRBJ2-4; D remains unclear. CDR3 length: 13 amino acids. Looked up from germline, CDR1 is SGHAT and CDR2 is FQNNGV. Trimming shortened V by 6 bases and J by 0 bases, and 6 bases separated the two germline ends. The CDR3 nucleotides read TGTGCCAGCAGGGGCCTAGCCAAAAACATTCAGTACTTC. Its protein product is CASRGLAKNIQYF. The whole variable domain, remainder taken from reference TRBV11-2 and TRBJ2-4, is EAGVAQSPRYKIIEKRQSVAFWCNPISGHATLYWYQQILGQGPKLLIQFQNNGVVDDSQLPKDRFSAERLKGVDSTLKIQPAKLEDSAVYLCASRGLAKNIQYFGAGTRLSVL.

This rearrangement joins TRBV9 to TRBJ1-2, with TRBD1 matching over 10 bases. Germline V lookup: CDR1 SGDLS, CDR2 YYNGEE. The length of the CDR3 is 17 residues. V trimming: 0 bases; J trimming: 3 bases; junction bases outside the gene matches: 8. CDR3 in amino acids: CASSVEVGTGVDYGYTF. CDR3 coding DNA: TGTGCCAGCAGCGTAGAGGTCGGGACAGGGGTCGACTATGGCTACACCTTC.